This is a list of T cell receptor beta chains from one sample in a study of OX40 agonist ivuxolimab in advanced cancers. Measured with immunoSEQ multiplex PCR; TCRdb has only the in-frame clones, and not every one. The table lists about 67,000 clones, 85% to 90% of them singletons. The material sequenced was CD4+ or CD8+ T cells sorted from blood, taken in a trial of the OX40 agonist ivuxolimab. Receptors originate from an adult with an advanced solid tumor such as melanoma, head and neck, liver or kidney cancer. Both conserved end residues are part of each CDR3. The order of the fields is V gene, D gene, clone size, J gene, CDR3 DNA, CDR3 protein. A D gene is named only where the DNA matches it firmly. Size tells how often a clone was seen (once, few, many) or the class of an expanded clone, and some rows leave it out.

v_call: TRBV6-1
d_call: TRBD1
clone_size: medium-sized
j_call: TRBJ1-2
cdr3_nt: TGTGCCAGCAGTTTAACCCCAGGGGGCGACTATGGCTACACCTTC
cdr3_aa: CASSLTPGGDYGYTF

v_call: TRBV5-6
d_call: .
clone_size: .
j_call: TRBJ1-6
cdr3_nt: TGTGCCAGCAGCCGGGAGGACAGAGTTAATTCACCCCTCCACTTT
cdr3_aa: CASSREDRVNSPLHF

v_call: TRBV5-1
d_call: .
clone_size: .
j_call: TRBJ1-3
cdr3_nt: TGCGCCAGCAGCTTGGAAAGACCTGGAAACACCATATATTTT
cdr3_aa: CASSLERPGNTIYF

v_call: TRBV6-1
d_call: TRBD1
clone_size: .
j_call: TRBJ2-5
cdr3_nt: TGTGCCAGCAGTGAGGACAGGGTTCAAGAGACCCAGTACTTC
cdr3_aa: CASSEDRVQETQYF

v_call: TRBV4-2
d_call: .
clone_size: .
j_call: TRBJ2-3
cdr3_nt: TGTGCCAGCAGCCAAGTGGGAGGGGGGGGCACAGATACGCAGTATTTT
cdr3_aa: CASSQVGGGGTDTQYF

v_call: TRBV7-2
d_call: .
clone_size: .
j_call: TRBJ2-3
cdr3_nt: TGTGCCAGCAGCCCTAATCATGATACGCAGTATTTT
cdr3_aa: CASSPNHDTQYF

v_call: TRBV28
d_call: .
clone_size: .
j_call: TRBJ2-7
cdr3_nt: TGTGCCAGCAGCCGACAGTCTCTAATCCACGAGCAGTACTTC
cdr3_aa: CASSRQSLIHEQYF

v_call: TRBV19
d_call: .
clone_size: .
j_call: TRBJ1-4
cdr3_nt: TGTGCCAGTAGAGCACTCAGCCACCCCAAGTCTGAAAAACTGTTTTTT
cdr3_aa: CASRALSHPKSEKLFF

v_call: TRBV11-3
d_call: TRBD1
clone_size: few
j_call: TRBJ2-2
cdr3_nt: TGTGCCAGCAGCTTTCTAACAGGGGCCGGGGAGCTGTTTTTT
cdr3_aa: CASSFLTGAGELFF

v_call: TRBV6-1
d_call: .
clone_size: .
j_call: TRBJ2-1
cdr3_nt: TGTGCCAGCAGTGAAGCGGGGAATAATGAGCAGTTCTTC
cdr3_aa: CASSEAGNNEQFF

v_call: TRBV27
d_call: .
clone_size: .
j_call: TRBJ2-2
cdr3_nt: TGTGCCAGCAGTTTACTTTGGAGCGACACCGGGGAGCTGTTTTTT
cdr3_aa: CASSLLWSDTGELFF

v_call: TRBV29-1
d_call: .
clone_size: .
j_call: TRBJ2-5
cdr3_nt: TGCAGCGCGCGAACACAGGGTCCGGGGACCCAGTACTTC
cdr3_aa: CSARTQGPGTQYF

v_call: TRBV6-5
d_call: TRBD1
clone_size: .
j_call: TRBJ1-1
cdr3_nt: TGTGCCAGCAGTAGGGGACAGCGGACCACTGAAGCTTTCTTT
cdr3_aa: CASSRGQRTTEAFF

v_call: TRBV19
d_call: TRBD1
clone_size: .
j_call: TRBJ2-6
cdr3_nt: TGTGCCAGTAGTTGGACAGGGAGCTCTGGGGCCAACGTCCTGACTTTC
cdr3_aa: CASSWTGSSGANVLTF

v_call: TRBV7-3
d_call: .
clone_size: few
j_call: TRBJ1-6
cdr3_nt: TGTGCCAGCAGTCTTAAAGGCGGTGATTCACCCCTCCACTTT
cdr3_aa: CASSLKGGDSPLHF

v_call: TRBV10-1
d_call: .
clone_size: .
j_call: TRBJ2-3
cdr3_nt: TGCGCCAGCAGTAAGGACAATCCCAGCACAGATACGCAGTATTTT
cdr3_aa: CASSKDNPSTDTQYF

v_call: TRBV30
d_call: .
clone_size: .
j_call: TRBJ1-4
cdr3_nt: TGTGCCGGACTCCGGGGCACAACTAATGAAAAACTGTTTTTT
cdr3_aa: CAGLRGTTNEKLFF

v_call: TRBV27
d_call: .
clone_size: .
j_call: TRBJ2-7
cdr3_nt: TGTGCTAGCAGTTTCCTACCCTTACAGGGTTACGAGCAGTACTTC
cdr3_aa: CASSFLPLQGYEQYF

v_call: TRBV28
d_call: .
clone_size: .
j_call: TRBJ1-2
cdr3_nt: TGTGCCAGCAGTTTATACCAAACCACCTGGGGGGATATATATGGCTACACCTTC
cdr3_aa: CASSLYQTTWGDIYGYTF

v_call: TRBV28
d_call: .
clone_size: once
j_call: TRBJ1-5
cdr3_nt: TGTGCCAGCAGTTTAAGTTCAGGGGGCAATCAGCCCCAGCATTTT
cdr3_aa: CASSLSSGGNQPQHF

v_call: TRBV28
d_call: TRBD1
clone_size: .
j_call: TRBJ2-4
cdr3_nt: TGTGCCAGCAGTTCCCCTACAGGGGGGAGAAACATTCAGTACTTC
cdr3_aa: CASSSPTGGRNIQYF

v_call: TRBV27
d_call: .
clone_size: .
j_call: TRBJ1-5
cdr3_nt: TGTGCCAGCAGTTTCCCCGTGACCTATAGCAATCAGCCCCAGCATTTT
cdr3_aa: CASSFPVTYSNQPQHF

v_call: TRBV27
d_call: TRBD1
clone_size: .
j_call: TRBJ2-1
cdr3_nt: TGTGCCAGCAGTTTCGGAAGGGGGCGTAAAAATGAGCAGTTCTTC
cdr3_aa: CASSFGRGRKNEQFF

v_call: TRBV7-2
d_call: .
clone_size: .
j_call: TRBJ2-7
cdr3_nt: TGTGCCAGCAGCTTGGCGGCGCAGAACTCCTACGAGCAGTACTTC
cdr3_aa: CASSLAAQNSYEQYF

v_call: TRBV7-7
d_call: .
clone_size: .
j_call: TRBJ1-2
cdr3_nt: TGTGCCAGCAGCCCCGATCCGACAGACAACTATGGCTACACCTTC
cdr3_aa: CASSPDPTDNYGYTF

v_call: TRBV15
d_call: .
clone_size: once
j_call: TRBJ1-4
cdr3_nt: TGTGCCACCAGCAGAGACAGGGGAAGTTGGGAAAAACTGTTTTTT
cdr3_aa: CATSRDRGSWEKLFF

v_call: TRBV7-2
d_call: .
clone_size: .
j_call: TRBJ1-6
cdr3_nt: TGTGCCAGCAGCCCGAGAAGAAATTCACCCCTCCACTTT
cdr3_aa: CASSPRRNSPLHF

v_call: TRBV5-4
d_call: TRBD2
clone_size: .
j_call: TRBJ2-3
cdr3_nt: TGTGCCAGCAGCTGGGGGAGGAGCGGGAGGGCCATCACAGATACGCAGTATTTT
cdr3_aa: CASSWGRSGRAITDTQYF

v_call: TRBV19
d_call: TRBD2
clone_size: .
j_call: TRBJ2-3
cdr3_nt: TGTGCCAGTAGTTCCCCTAGCGGTCGGGGCACAGATACGCAGTATTTT
cdr3_aa: CASSSPSGRGTDTQYF

v_call: TRBV6-1
d_call: TRBD1
clone_size: .
j_call: TRBJ2-3
cdr3_nt: TGTGCCAGCAGGCCCCGGGACAGGGATGATACGCAGTATTTT
cdr3_aa: CASRPRDRDDTQYF

v_call: TRBV19
d_call: TRBD1
clone_size: .
j_call: TRBJ2-7
cdr3_nt: TGTGCCAGTAGTACTCAGACAGGGCCTACCTACGAGCAGTACTTC
cdr3_aa: CASSTQTGPTYEQYF

v_call: TRBV6-5
d_call: .
clone_size: .
j_call: TRBJ2-7
cdr3_nt: TGTGCCAGCAGTTACAAAACGGGGTCCTACGAGCAGTACTTC
cdr3_aa: CASSYKTGSYEQYF

v_call: TRBV6-6
d_call: .
clone_size: few
j_call: TRBJ2-1
cdr3_nt: TGTGCCAGCAGTTACCCCTCGGACAATGAGCAGTTCTTC
cdr3_aa: CASSYPSDNEQFF

v_call: TRBV27
d_call: TRBD2
clone_size: .
j_call: TRBJ2-1
cdr3_nt: TGTGCCAGCAGTCGAACCCAACTAGCGGGAGAAAAGAATGAGCAGTTCTTC
cdr3_aa: CASSRTQLAGEKNEQFF

v_call: TRBV5-1
d_call: .
clone_size: once
j_call: TRBJ2-3
cdr3_nt: TGCGCCAGCAGTAAGGGAGGAGGCACAGATACGCAGTATTTT
cdr3_aa: CASSKGGGTDTQYF

v_call: TRBV2
d_call: TRBD1
clone_size: .
j_call: TRBJ2-1
cdr3_nt: TGTGCCAGCAGTGCAATCTCACAGGGGTACAATGAGCAGTTCTTC
cdr3_aa: CASSAISQGYNEQFF

v_call: TRBV4-2
d_call: TRBD2
clone_size: .
j_call: TRBJ2-5
cdr3_nt: TGTGCCAGCAGCCCCGCGGCGGGACTAGCGGGGGAAAAGACCCAGTACTTC
cdr3_aa: CASSPAAGLAGEKTQYF

v_call: TRBV19
d_call: .
clone_size: .
j_call: TRBJ1-5
cdr3_nt: TGTGCCAGTAGTATAGGGAGACACCGCAATCAGCCCCAGCATTTT
cdr3_aa: CASSIGRHRNQPQHF

v_call: TRBV5-1
d_call: TRBD1
clone_size: .
j_call: TRBJ2-2
cdr3_nt: TGCGCCAGCAGCTGGACAGGGCACACCGGGGAGCTGTTTTTT
cdr3_aa: CASSWTGHTGELFF

v_call: TRBV30
d_call: .
clone_size: once
j_call: TRBJ1-2
cdr3_nt: TGTGCCTGGGGGGGGACCCGAAGGGACTATGGCTACACCTTC
cdr3_aa: CAWGGTRRDYGYTF

v_call: TRBV11-2
d_call: TRBD2
clone_size: .
j_call: TRBJ2-1
cdr3_nt: TGTGCCAGCAGCTTAACTAGCGTCTACAATGAGCAGTTCTTC
cdr3_aa: CASSLTSVYNEQFF

v_call: TRBV11-2
d_call: TRBD2
clone_size: .
j_call: TRBJ2-2
cdr3_nt: TGTGCCAGCAATATAGCGGGCCCGAACACCGGGGAGCTGTTTTTT
cdr3_aa: CASNIAGPNTGELFF

v_call: TRBV2
d_call: .
clone_size: .
j_call: TRBJ1-4
cdr3_nt: TGTGCCAGCAGAGTTCCAGGGGCCTTTAATGAAAAACTGTTTTTT
cdr3_aa: CASRVPGAFNEKLFF

v_call: TRBV28
d_call: TRBD2
clone_size: .
j_call: TRBJ2-1
cdr3_nt: TGTGCCAGCAGTTTTAAGGCGGCTAGCGGGACGACCTACAATGAGCAGTTCTTC
cdr3_aa: CASSFKAASGTTYNEQFF

v_call: TRBV28
d_call: .
clone_size: .
j_call: TRBJ2-7
cdr3_nt: TGTGCCAGCAGTCACCCGAATAGCGCCTCCTACGAGCAGTACTTC
cdr3_aa: CASSHPNSASYEQYF

v_call: TRBV30
d_call: TRBD2
clone_size: .
j_call: TRBJ2-5
cdr3_nt: TGTGCCTGGAGACCAGGGAGACTAGCGAGAGGAGGTACGGAGACCCAGTACTTC
cdr3_aa: CAWRPGRLARGGTETQYF

v_call: TRBV5-1
d_call: .
clone_size: .
j_call: TRBJ2-3
cdr3_nt: TGCGCCAGCAGCTTGGCCATAGGGAGGTCTAGCACAGATACGCAGTATTTT
cdr3_aa: CASSLAIGRSSTDTQYF

v_call: TRBV13
d_call: TRBD2
clone_size: .
j_call: TRBJ2-7
cdr3_nt: TGTGCCAGCAGCACACGGACTAGCGGGAGGAAAAGGAAGCAGTACTTC
cdr3_aa: CASSTRTSGRKRKQYF

v_call: TRBV10-3
d_call: .
clone_size: once
j_call: TRBJ1-4
cdr3_nt: TGTGCCATCAATCAGGGCGGGGCGGATGAAAAACTGTTTTTT
cdr3_aa: CAINQGGADEKLFF

v_call: TRBV5-6
d_call: .
clone_size: once
j_call: TRBJ2-7
cdr3_nt: TGTGCCAGCAGCGGGGCGGTCGGCTCCTACGAGCAGTACTTC
cdr3_aa: CASSGAVGSYEQYF

v_call: TRBV7-2
d_call: .
clone_size: .
j_call: TRBJ1-2
cdr3_nt: TGTGCCAGCAGGCAACCAGACAGCTCCTATGGCTACACCTTC
cdr3_aa: CASRQPDSSYGYTF

v_call: TRBV29-1
d_call: .
clone_size: .
j_call: TRBJ2-5
cdr3_nt: TGCAGCGTTGGAACTAGTTCGGAGACCCAGTACTTC
cdr3_aa: CSVGTSSETQYF